What follows are 19 T cell receptor beta chains derived from one specimen sequenced in a study of cytomegalovirus exposure and HLA in healthy donors. Clones were sequenced by immunoSEQ multiplex PCR, and TCRdb holds only the in-frame ones, with some missing. Of about 130,000 clones in the sample, around nine tenths were seen once. The source material was PBMCs. The origin of the receptors is a man aged 25 to 40 in good health and CMV-seronegative.

The rearrangement joins TRBV5-1 to TRBJ2-3; TRBD1 is a possible D gene (6 bases). The CDR3 runs to 14 residues. Germline V CDR1 and CDR2: SGHRS, YFSETQ. Trimming stripped 4 bases from V and 1 base from J, with 10 bases between. CDR3 amino acids: CASSTGKGTDTQYF. CDR3 in DNA: TGCGCCAGCAGCACAGGGAAAGGCACAGATACGCAGTATTTT.

V usage is TRBV6-5 and J usage is TRBJ2-1, with 7 bases aligning to TRBD2. Germline loops: CDR1 MNHEY, CDR2 SVGAGI. The CDR3 runs to 15 residues. The V segment lost 5 bases and the J segment 10 bases; nucleotides outside the gene matches: 14. CDR3 region: CASSPAGTMSREQFF. CDR3 DNA: TGTGCCAGCAGTCCCGCCGGGACTATGTCTCGGGAGCAGTTCTTC.

The V and J genes are TRBV7-9 and TRBJ1-1, with a possible D match to TRBD1 (5 bases). The CDR3 contains 16 residues. Looked up from germline, CDR1 is SEHNR and CDR2 is FQNEAQ (reference sequence). V was cut by 6 bases and J by 0 bases, with 17 bases left in between. CDR3: CASRIGADQMNTEAFF. The CDR3 nucleotides read TGTGCCAGCAGAATAGGGGCAGACCAGATGAACACTGAAGCTTTCTTT.

The chain employs TRBV5-1 and TRBJ1-1; weak D call: TRBD1 (6 bases). V was pared by 2 bases and J by 3 bases, with 17 bases between. The CDR3 is 16 amino acids. CDR1 and CDR2 (germline): SGHRS, YFSETQ. The CDR3: CASSLATGKTHTEAFF. In nucleotides, the CDR3 is TGCGCCAGCAGCTTAGCAACAGGGAAAACACACACTGAAGCTTTCTTT.

CDR3 bases: TGCGCCAGCAGGGATGACAGGCGTCTTAACTATGGCTACACCTTC. It is translated as CASRDDRRLNYGYTF. The J gene is TRBJ1-2, the V gene TRBV10-1; perhaps TRBD1 as D (6 bases). CDR1 is WNHNN, CDR2 SYGVQD, per germline (reference sequence). V lost 6 bases to trimming and J lost 1 base, with 15 bases between them. The CDR3 extends over 15 amino acids.

V gene TRBV5-1 combines with J gene TRBJ1-2, with D possibly being TRBD1 (6 bases). Trimming cost V 0 bases and J 2 bases, with 14 bases left between them. Germline lookup yields CDR1 SGHRS and CDR2 YFSETQ. The CDR3 spans 16 residues. The CDR3 here is CASSLAGGALNYGYTF. The DNA of the CDR3 is TGCGCCAGCAGCTTGGCCGGGGGGGCCCTAAACTATGGCTACACCTTC.

In its sample, this clone was seen a few times. This chain joins TRBV5-1 and TRBJ1-3, with TRBD1 as a possible D gene (5 bases). This CDR3 has 16 amino acids. Germline loops: CDR1 SGHRS, CDR2 YFSETQ. V lost 2 bases and J 8 bases, leaving 20 bases between the germline ends. This chain's CDR3 is CASSLGYRGGADTIYF. The CDR3 nucleotides read TGCGCCAGCAGCTTAGGGTATAGGGGAGGAGCGGACACCATATATTTT.

CDR3 DNA sequence: TGTGCCAGCAGCCCGCTAGCGGACGAGGGGAATGAGCAGTTCTTC. This gives the protein CASSPLADEGNEQFF. This chain joins TRBV5-4 and TRBJ2-1; TRBD2 matches at 7 bases. V shed 4 bases and J 7 bases; nucleotides not matched to a gene: 11. The CDR3 runs 15 residues. Germline loops: CDR1 SGHNT, CDR2 YYREEE (reference sequence).

The J gene is TRBJ1-5, the V gene TRBV18; 10 bases are a match to TRBD1. CDR3 length: 15 residues. The germline CDR1 and CDR2 sequences are KGHSH and LQKENI. Losses at the gene ends were 2 bases for V and 4 bases for J; bases not matched to a gene: 2. CDR3 sequence reads: CASSPGTGENQPQHF. The CDR3 DNA follows: TGTGCCAGCTCACCAGGGACAGGGGAAAATCAGCCCCAGCATTTT.

This clone has just a few counts. The chain uses TRBV7-9 and TRBJ2-1, with 8 bases identical to TRBD2. Trimming at V came to 6 bases and at J to 8 bases, leaving 3 bases not matched to a gene. In germline, CDR1 is SEHNR, CDR2 FQNEAQ (reference sequence). The CDR3 length is 12 residues. This CDR3 is CASRREDDEQFF. The CDR3 coding sequence is TGTGCCAGCAGGCGGGAGGATGATGAGCAGTTCTTC. Filled out from reference TRBV7-9 and TRBJ2-1, the complete variable domain reads DTGVSQNPRHKITKRGQNVTFRCDPISEHNRLYWYRQTLGQGPEFLTYFQNEAQLEKSRLLSDRFSAERPKGSFSTLEIQRTEQGDSAMYLCASRREDDEQFFGPGTRLTVL.

This rearrangement joins TRBV29-1 to TRBJ1-1, with D possibly matching TRBD1 (5 bases). The CDR3 sequence is 10 residues long. CDR1 and CDR2 (germline): SQVTM, ANQGSEA. V was shortened by 4 bases and J by 8 bases, with 8 bases between the two germline ends. CDR3 in DNA: TGCAGCGTTGGGGGCGGCGAAGCTTTCTTT. Translating it yields CSVGGGEAFF. Looking up the rest from reference TRBV29-1 and TRBJ1-1 gives the full variable domain: SAVISQKPSRDICQRGTSLTIQCQVDSQVTMMFWYRQQPGQSLTLIATANQGSEATYESGFVIDKFPISRPNLTFSTLTVSNMSPEDSSIYLCSVGGGEAFFGQGTRLTVV.

V gene TRBV10-3 combines with J gene TRBJ2-1; 8 nucleotides line up with TRBD2. CDR3 length equals 15 residues. Trimming at V came to 6 bases and at J to 6 bases, leaving 10 bases not matched to a gene. From germline, CDR1 is ENHRY and CDR2 SYGVKD. The CDR3, as DNA: TGTGCCATCAGGAAGGGACTAGAGGAGTTCAATGAGCAGTTCTTC. Translation gives CAIRKGLEEFNEQFF.

The chain uses TRBV15 and TRBJ2-4, with TRBD1 matching over 7 bases. Germline V gives CDR1 LNHNV, CDR2 YYDKDF (reference sequence). The V segment lost 9 bases and the J segment 0 bases; nucleotides outside the gene matches: 5. The CDR3 spans 14 residues. CDR3 bases: TGTGCCACTGTGGACAGGCAAGCCAAAAACATTCAGTACTTC. Translation gives CATVDRQAKNIQYF.

The rearrangement joins TRBV30 to TRBJ2-5, with D hard to call. The CDR3 totals 13 residues. The germline CDR1 and CDR2 sequences are GTSNPN and SVGIG (reference sequence). Trimming removed 0 bases at V and 4 bases at J, with 9 bases between. CDR3 coding DNA: TGTGCCTGGAGTGTGCCGGGTCCAGAGACCCAGTACTTC. It yields the protein CAWSVPGPETQYF.

The rearrangement uses TRBV7-2 and TRBJ2-7, with 7 bases that match TRBD1. The CDR3 spans 13 residues. With V trimmed by 5 bases and J by 3 bases, 4 bases remained unmatched. Looked up from germline, CDR1 is SGHTA and CDR2 is FQGNSA. The CDR3 bases are TGTGCCAGCAGCGAATCAGGGGGCTACGAGCAGTACTTC. It yields the protein CASSESGGYEQYF.

The chain links TRBV7-9 to TRBJ2-5; D might be TRBD2 (5 bases). The length of the CDR3 is 15 residues. V dropped 6 bases and J dropped 0 bases, with 14 bases sitting between them. Germline lookup yields CDR1 SEHNR and CDR2 FQNEAQ (reference sequence). Written as DNA, the CDR3 is TGTGCCAGCAGTTCTACTAGGTTGGACCAAGAGACCCAGTACTTC. This codes for CASSSTRLDQETQYF.

This sequence joins TRBV18 and TRBJ2-3; 11 bases are shared with TRBD2. CDR1 is KGHSH, CDR2 LQKENI, per germline. This CDR3 has 17 amino acids. V trimming: 3 bases; J trimming: 2 bases; junction bases outside the gene matches: 7. CDR3 region: CASSPIGLAGFTDTQYF. The DNA for the CDR3 is TGTGCCAGCTCACCCATAGGACTAGCGGGTTTCACAGATACGCAGTATTTT.

The chain has TRBV2 and TRBJ2-2; D not resolved. The CDR3 has 12 amino acids. Looked up from germline, CDR1 is SNHLY and CDR2 is FYNNEI. Deletions cut 7 bases from V and 3 bases from J, with 6 bases between. The CDR3 region is CASTPDTGELFF. Here the CDR3 DNA reads TGTGCCAGCACTCCCGACACCGGGGAGCTGTTTTTT.

J is TRBJ2-7 and V is TRBV11-3; D might be TRBD2 (6 bases). The V and J ends lost 3 bases and 0 bases respectively, with 12 bases between them. CDR3 length: 15 residues. The germline gives CDR1 SGHNT, CDR2 YENEEA. CDR3 residues: CASSLGAGPSYEQYF. In nucleotides, the CDR3 is TGTGCCAGCAGCTTGGGCGCGGGGCCCTCCTACGAGCAGTACTTC.